This T cell receptor beta chain was captured by sequencing in a study of cytomegalovirus exposure and HLA in healthy donors (dated by TCRdb to 2016 to 2017). Turning to the overall study: An earlier analysis of 587 of the donors reported 250 to 300 Gb of sequence data and 117 million unique TCR beta sequences obtained from about 179 million T cells. A later analysis re-examined previously published TCR beta repertoires from more than 600 donors and added high-resolution HLA genotyping to investigate patterns of TCR occurrence. On average, around 230,000 unique TCR beta nucleotide sequences were sequenced per donor among a few hundred genotyped donors of the cohort, with roughly 18% of those sequences being non-productive. Because of strong linkage in the cohort, a few DR-DQ haplotypes were treated as single units for association and clustering. The later analysis used no new phenotypic data to find candidate immune exposures, relying instead on TCR beta sequences and their occurrence across donors. The study was designed to test whether signatures of past pathogen exposure could be identified by cataloging public T cell receptors. High-throughput TCR immunosequencing, statistical association of individual TCRs with disease status, and machine learning were combined to predict cytomegalovirus infection status. The T cell repertoires of several hundred subjects were profiled by immunosequencing and related to cytomegalovirus serostatus. Besides the first cohort of hundreds of subjects, a separate validation cohort made up of roughly 120 different subjects was used. Typing coverage differed by locus: A, B, C, DRB1 and DQB1 were typed in roughly 620-630 donors, DQA1 in 522, DPA1 in 606, and DPB1 in approximately 450. Every discovery cohort repertoire had been produced on one sequencing platform. A later genetic analysis used genome-wide SNP genotypes for about 60% of the roughly 670 donors, treating that subset as a discovery cohort. To decide whether each TCR beta V gene segment behaved as functional or pseudogenic, an earlier analysis of several hundred of the donors relied on high-throughput TCR beta sequencing. Around 320 gigabases of sequencing data and tens of millions of unique TCR sequences were included in an early release covering about 700 HLA-typed donors. Class I and class II HLA loci were covered by the typing at four-digit resolution. Of the 300 to 500 genotyped donors, more than 75% were placed in the genetic ancestry cluster associated with self-reported Caucasian donors. Alongside the repertoire data, information on donor age, sex, ethnicity and CMV serostatus was compiled.

The cohort consisted of some 670 healthy bone marrow donors. At the time of sampling, every cohort member was nominally healthy, though immune exposures that went unrecorded were likely present. The donor was CMV seropositive and belonged to the group of more than 250 seropositive cohort members. Each donor provided a peripheral blood sample, and peripheral blood mononuclear cells were used for TCR beta sequencing. The Qiagen DNeasy Blood Extraction Kit was used to extract genomic DNA from the blood cell samples. General findings and caveats noted by the study authors: Because HLA typing was unavailable for some donors at each locus, only the typed subset was used in association tests. Correlated functional status among segregating V segments might be attributable to linkage disequilibrium, but an unknown experimental factor could not be ruled out. V-gene and J-gene trimming of TCR beta chains was associated with a missense DCLRE1C variant in a later genetic analysis, and the association was replicated in an independent cohort. In a later analysis, HLA-associated TCR beta chains showed more clonal expansion and lower generation probabilities than non-associated chains that were equally common. The only immune exposure information available for the cohort was CMV serostatus. A group of highly shared sequence variants was considered likely to be a technical artifact of the sequencing pipeline. A further reported finding was that TCR beta sequences accurately predicted the HLA-A and HLA-B alleles for most subjects in the first cohort. The cohort was sequenced for TCR beta chains only, and without alpha or paired-chain data the features that could be detected were limited. In vitro tests confirmed that a few of the cytomegalovirus-associated TCR beta chains recognize cytomegalovirus antigens. Most TCR sequences were seen in very few donors, while some public TCRs were found in many individuals. In a later analysis, most CMV-associated TCR beta chains were found to appear HLA-restricted, with HLA associations seemingly driven largely by CMV exposure. In the study, 150 to 200 TCR beta chains were listed as associated with cytomegalovirus. When HLA alleles, especially DR and DQ, strongly co-occurred, TCR associations were difficult to assign to individual alleles. According to the authors, the approach could potentially be generalized to other disease states and immunological phenotypes. About 17 rarely observed V segments, including chromosome 9 orphons, were excluded from the earlier analysis of approximately 500 of the donors because counts were too low. Roughly uniform sequencing depth across donors was assumed in presence/absence analyses, although this assumption may not hold. In an earlier analysis of fewer than 750 of the donors, most TCR beta V segments were observed in productive rearrangements about 87% or about 30% of the time, broadly matching IMGT annotations. A later analysis reported that several top co-occurrence clusters appeared linked to parvovirus B19, influenza, CMV and Epstein-Barr virus. In a later genetic analysis, fewer N-insertions in productive TCRs were reported among donors in an Asian-associated ancestry cluster than the roughly 700-donor mean. In both the original and validation cohorts, the classifier was reported to diagnose cytomegalovirus status with high specificity and sensitivity. Specific HLA alleles were associated with 16,951 TCR beta sequences at a false discovery rate of 0.05 in a later analysis. According to a later analysis, TCR association rates differed among HLA loci, with DRB1 alleles showing the most associated TCRs and HLA-C alleles showing the fewest. Some IMGT-functional V segments, including TRBV6-2 and TRBV6-3, could not be distinguished by the 87-base-pair reads and were therefore excluded.

Libraries were made using the immunoSEQ multiplex PCR assay. The multiplex PCR relied on a mix of 60 forward primers for TCR Vbeta segments and 13 reverse primers for TCR Jbeta segments. A multiplex PCR assay on genomic DNA amplified the CDR3 region of rearranged TCR beta genes. On the Illumina HiSeq System, the amplified TCR beta libraries were sequenced as 87-base-pair reads. In the authors' own workflow: In a later analysis, approximately 74 million unique TCR beta chains were counted across the approximately 640 repertoires, and about 9.9 million of these chains were shared by at least two donors. Raw reads were error-corrected and collapsed into unique sequences by a nearest-neighbor algorithm in which closely related sequences were merged to remove PCR and sequencing errors. CDR3 sequences were aligned to IMGT reference sequences to assign V, D and J gene segments. For a sequence to be retained, a match of at least six nucleotides was required to both a V gene segment and a J gene segment. A rearrangement counted as productive if the CDR3 had no stop codons and remained in frame with V and J, and every other rearrangement counted as non-productive. Following IMGT convention, CDR3 was defined as the stretch from the second conserved V-encoded cysteine up to the conserved J-encoded phenylalanine. The earlier analysis of a few hundred of the donors excluded sequences that lacked an unambiguous match to a single V gene segment. An earlier analysis of just under 600 of the donors called V segments functional above 56.7% productive rearrangements and segregating when the between-donor standard deviation exceeded 5%. To diagnose cytomegalovirus status from the catalog of TCR beta chain sequences, a statistical classification framework was built. A later analysis assigned V and J genes by comparing TCR nucleotide sequences with IMGT/GENE-DB human TR gene sequences. Using the TCRdist pipeline, a later analysis assigned CDR3 sequences along with most-parsimonious VDJ recombination scenarios. A later analysis defined each TCR beta chain by its CDR3 amino acid sequence plus V-gene family, and excluded reads lacking a unique V-gene family. To address suspected cross-contamination and a sequencing artifact, a later analysis removed several hundred highly shared, low-generation-probability nucleotide sequences. In a later analysis, a clonal expansion index was calculated for each public chain from normalized within-repertoire ranks of inferred template counts. In a later analysis, generation probabilities were computed with a VDJ recombination model fitted to out-of-frame rearrangements, and the resulting probabilities were checked against IGoR. In a later analysis, hypergeometric tests were used to score TCR-TCR, TCR-HLA and TCR-CMV co-occurrence, with a repertoire-size bias correction applied to TCR pairs. False discovery rates were estimated in a later analysis by permuting HLA or CMV assignments 20 times. In a later analysis, co-occurring TCRs were grouped with DBSCAN, and TCRdist sequence similarity was added when clustering was performed within HLA-allele-positive subsets. Repertoires with fewer than 30,000 or more than 120,000 public chains, plus five repertoires with anomalous nucleotide sharing, were excluded from co-occurrence clustering. TCRdb carries this immuneACCESS record with in-frame sequences only. Its versions omit some clonotypes, under half of them owing to an unresolved V gene in the studies checked, with the rest unexplained. For V, J and clone size, that table is used; D and trimming come from the DNA. The sample contains more than 90,000 clones, around 80% of them found a single time. The ten largest clones take up 4.8% of the sample.

Measured from the cysteine to the phenylalanine, the CDR3 is 14 residues long. The CDR3 DNA has 42 bases and is translated from base 1. Looking up the germline V gene yields CDR1 ENHRY and CDR2 SYGVKD. In its sample, this clone was seen once. Its antigen remains unidentified. Base qualities are not provided; no much larger clone lies one nucleotide away. The sample comprised PBMCs. The source of this sequence is a man under 40 in good health and CMV-seropositive. The chain is encoded by TRBV10-3 joined to TRBJ2-5, and 7 junction bases match TRBD1. The DNA end favors TRBJ2-7, so the J call may be wrong. The DNA reads as follows: TGTGCCATCAGTGAGTCGGGACAGAGACCCGAGCAGTACTTC. The translation is CAISESGQRPEQYF.